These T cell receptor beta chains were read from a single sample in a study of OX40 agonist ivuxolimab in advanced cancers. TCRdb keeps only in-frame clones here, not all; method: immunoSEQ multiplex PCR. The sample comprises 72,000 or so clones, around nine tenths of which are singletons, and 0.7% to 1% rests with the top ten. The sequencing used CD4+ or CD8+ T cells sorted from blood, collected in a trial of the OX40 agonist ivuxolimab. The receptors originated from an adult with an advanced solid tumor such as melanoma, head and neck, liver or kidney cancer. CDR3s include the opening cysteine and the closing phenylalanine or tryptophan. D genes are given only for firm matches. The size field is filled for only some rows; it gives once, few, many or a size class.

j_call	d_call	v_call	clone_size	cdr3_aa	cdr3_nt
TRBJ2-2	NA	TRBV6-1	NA	CASSEALGSGELFF	TGTGCCAGCAGTGAAGCGCTGGGGTCCGGGGAGCTGTTTTTT
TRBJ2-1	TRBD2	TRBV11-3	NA	CASSLKRDSGSRNEQFF	TGTGCCAGCAGCTTAAAACGGGATAGCGGGAGCCGCAATGAGCAGTTCTTC
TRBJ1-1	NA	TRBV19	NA	CASSGRVNTEAFF	TGTGCCAGTAGTGGCAGGGTGAACACTGAAGCTTTCTTT
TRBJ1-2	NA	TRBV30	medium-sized	CATVQGDYGYTF	TGTGCCACAGTCCAAGGTGACTATGGCTACACCTTC
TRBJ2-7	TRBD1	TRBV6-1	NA	CASSVGGSASYEQYF	TGTGCCAGCAGTGTAGGGGGCAGCGCCTCCTACGAGCAGTACTTC
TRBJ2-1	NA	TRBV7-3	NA	CASSSRLTLGNEQFF	TGTGCCAGCAGCTCTCGACTAACACTGGGGAATGAGCAGTTCTTC
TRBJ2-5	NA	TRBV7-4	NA	CASSFDQGRQTQYF	TGTGCCAGCAGCTTTGATCAGGGCCGACAGACCCAGTACTTC
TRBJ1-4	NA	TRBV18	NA	CASSPATNEKLFF	TGTGCCAGCTCACCTGCAACTAATGAAAAACTGTTTTTT
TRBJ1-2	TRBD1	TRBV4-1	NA	CASSHPPGTAIYGYTF	TGCGCCAGCAGCCATCCTCCCGGGACAGCGATATATGGCTACACCTTC
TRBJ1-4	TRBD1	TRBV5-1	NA	CASSMQGATNEKLFF	TGCGCCAGCAGCATGCAGGGGGCAACTAATGAAAAACTGTTTTTT
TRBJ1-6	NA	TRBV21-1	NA	CASSSRDRGHNSPLHF	TGTGCCAGCAGCAGCCGGGACAGGGGCCATAATTCACCCCTCCACTTT